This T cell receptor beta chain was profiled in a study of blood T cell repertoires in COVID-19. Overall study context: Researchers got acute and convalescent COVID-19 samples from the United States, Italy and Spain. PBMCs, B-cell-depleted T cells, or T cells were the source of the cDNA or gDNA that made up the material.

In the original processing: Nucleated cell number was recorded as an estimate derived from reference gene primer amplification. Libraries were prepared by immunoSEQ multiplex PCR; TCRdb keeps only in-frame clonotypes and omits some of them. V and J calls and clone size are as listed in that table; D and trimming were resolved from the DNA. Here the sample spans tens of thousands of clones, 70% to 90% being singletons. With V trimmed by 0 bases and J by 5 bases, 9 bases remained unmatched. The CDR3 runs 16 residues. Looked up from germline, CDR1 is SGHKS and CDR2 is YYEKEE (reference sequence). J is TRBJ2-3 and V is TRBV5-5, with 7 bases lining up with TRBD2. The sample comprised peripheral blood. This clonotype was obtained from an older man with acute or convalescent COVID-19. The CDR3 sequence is CASSLGWAGVEDTQYF. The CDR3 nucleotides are TGTGCCAGCAGCTTGGGTTGGGCGGGAGTGGAAGATACGCAGTATTTT. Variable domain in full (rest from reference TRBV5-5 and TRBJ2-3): DAGVTQSPTHLIKTRGQQVTLRCSPISGHKSVSWYQQVLGQGPQFIFQYYEKEERGRGNFPDRFSARQFPNYSSELNVNALLLGDSALYLCASSLGWAGVEDTQYFGPGTRLTVL.